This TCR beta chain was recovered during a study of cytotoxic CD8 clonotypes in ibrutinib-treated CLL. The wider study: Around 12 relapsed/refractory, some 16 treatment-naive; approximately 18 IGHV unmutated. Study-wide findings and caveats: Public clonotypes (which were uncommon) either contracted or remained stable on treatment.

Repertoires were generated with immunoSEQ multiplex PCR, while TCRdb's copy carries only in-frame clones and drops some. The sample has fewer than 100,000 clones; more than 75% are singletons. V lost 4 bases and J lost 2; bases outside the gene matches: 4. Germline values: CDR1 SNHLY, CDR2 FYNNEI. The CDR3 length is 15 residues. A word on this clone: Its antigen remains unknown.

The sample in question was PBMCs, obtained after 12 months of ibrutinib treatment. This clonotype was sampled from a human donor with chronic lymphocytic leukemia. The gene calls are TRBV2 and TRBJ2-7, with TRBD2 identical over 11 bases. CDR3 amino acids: CASSGGTSGAYEQYF. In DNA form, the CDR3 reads TGTGCCAGCAGTGGGGGGACTAGCGGTGCCTACGAGCAGTACTTC.